This passage covers 14 T cell receptor beta chains from one sample sequenced in a study of shared clonotypes between healthy human individuals. Data came from immunoSEQ multiplex PCR; TCRdb stores just in-frame clones and leaves some out. The table shows 2 million to 3 million clones, with 93% occurring only once. Sequencing used naive CD4+ T cells from PBMCs. Subset specified: CD45RA+ positively selected. These receptors all come from a man between 18 and 35 years old in good health. Some clones in this sample may be carry-over from other donors' samples.

The rearrangement joins TRBV7-9 to TRBJ1-6, with no clear D. The CDR3 extends over 13 amino acids. V lost 2 bases, J lost 10 bases, and 9 bases lay in between. Germline values: CDR1 SEHNR, CDR2 FQNEAQ (reference sequence). CDR3 sequence (DNA): TGTGCCAGCAGCTTACCGCCTAGATCACCCCTCCACTTT. This codes for CASSLPPRSPLHF.

The chain joins TRBV7-2 to TRBJ1-2; D is ambiguous. V lost 0 bases to trimming and J lost 0 bases, with 8 bases between them. The CDR3 extends over 15 amino acids. CDR1 and CDR2 from the germline V gene are SGHTA and FQGNSA. CDR3 nucleotide sequence: TGTGCCAGCAGCTTAGCGCGGCAGACTAACTATGGCTACACCTTC. Translating gives CASSLARQTNYGYTF.

In the case of this clone: The same CDR3 is also encoded by other DNA sequences in this sample. The chain links TRBV7-2 to TRBJ2-5; no clear D gene. Germline V gene data show CDR1 as SGHTA and CDR2 as FQGNSA. Trimming took 1 base from V and 5 from J, leaving 2 bases between them. CDR3 length equals 11 residues. For the CDR3, the DNA is TGTGCCAGCAGCTTAGTTGAGACCCAGTACTTC. Translating it yields CASSLVETQYF. The variable domain in full, completed from reference TRBV7-2 and TRBJ2-5, reads GAGVSQSPSNKVTEKGKDVELRCDPISGHTALYWYRQSLGQGLEFLIYFQGNSAPDKSGLPSDRFSAERTGGSVSTLTIQRTQQEDSAVYLCASSLVETQYFGPGTRLLVL.

The chain combines TRBV5-5 with TRBJ1-1, with D hard to call. CDR3 length equals 13 residues. Germline-derived CDR1 and CDR2 are SGHKS and YYEKEE (reference sequence). V lost 4 bases and J 8 bases, leaving 15 bases between the germline ends. The CDR3 protein is CASSPDTFQEAFF. In nucleotides, the CDR3 is TGTGCCAGCAGCCCCGACACTTTCCAGGAAGCTTTCTTT.

The rearrangement links TRBV7-9 to TRBJ2-3; possible D gene TRBD2, 5 bases. The CDR3 spans 14 residues. The germline V gene has CDR1 SEHNR and CDR2 FQNEAQ (reference sequence). V was trimmed by 1 base and J by 4 bases, leaving 9 bases between them. CDR3 DNA sequence: TGTGCCAGCAGCTTAGGAGGGAGATCAGATACGCAGTATTTT. Translating it yields CASSLGGRSDTQYF.

The V gene is TRBV30, the J gene TRBJ1-6; TRBD1 matches 9 bases. This CDR3 has 14 amino acids. Germline V gene data show CDR1 as GTSNPN and CDR2 as SVGIG (reference sequence). V was clipped by 4 bases and J by 10 bases; unmatched bases: 8. CDR3 region: CAWTTGGSKSPLHF. In DNA form, the CDR3 reads TGTGCCTGGACCACAGGGGGCTCTAAGTCACCCCTCCACTTT.

The V call is TRBV6-5, the J call TRBJ2-5; D call uncertain. Deletions cut 7 bases from V and 7 bases from J, with 13 bases between. Looked up from germline, CDR1 is MNHEY and CDR2 is SVGAGI. The CDR3 runs to 12 residues. The CDR3 reads CASNKPGGTQYF. In DNA form, the CDR3 reads TGTGCCAGCAACAAACCTGGCGGGACCCAGTACTTC.

The gene calls are TRBV18 and TRBJ2-7; D call uncertain. Looked up from germline, CDR1 is KGHSH and CDR2 is LQKENI. V lost 3 bases and J lost 1, with 16 bases in between. The CDR3 is 16 residues long. CDR3 region: CASSPRMESESYEQYF. In DNA form, the CDR3 reads TGTGCCAGCTCACCTCGAATGGAGTCCGAATCCTACGAGCAGTACTTC.

This chain uses TRBV15 with TRBJ2-2; D is uncertain. Germline loops: CDR1 LNHNV, CDR2 YYDKDF (reference sequence). V was trimmed by 0 bases and J by 8 bases, leaving 10 bases between them. The CDR3 sequence is 14 residues long. CDR3 loop: CATSRDRSWGELFF. CDR3 sequence (DNA): TGTGCCACCAGCAGAGATAGGTCCTGGGGGGAGCTGTTTTTT.

This sequence joins TRBV9 and TRBJ1-2; TRBD1 agrees at 8 bases. After removal of 3 bases from V and 5 bases from J, the junction contained 6 bases not matched to a gene. The length of the CDR3 is 14 residues. CDR1 and CDR2 (germline): SGDLS, YYNGEE. This CDR3 is CASSETGDPYGYTF. The DNA of the CDR3 is TGTGCCAGCAGCGAGACAGGGGACCCATATGGCTACACCTTC. The whole variable domain, remainder taken from reference TRBV9 and TRBJ1-2, is DSGVTQTPKHLITATGQRVTLRCSPRSGDLSVYWYQQSLDQGLQFLIQYYNGEERAKGNILERFSAQQFPDLHSELNLSSLELGDSALYFCASSETGDPYGYTFGSGTRLTVV.

V and J are TRBV11-2 and TRBJ2-1; weak D call: TRBD1 (5 bases). Germline assignment: CDR1 SGHAT and CDR2 FQNNGV. The ends were cut back, 2 bases at V and 6 bases at J, with 11 bases in the middle. The CDR3 has 14 residues. CDR3 loop: CASSLFSRVNEQFF. In DNA form, the CDR3 reads TGTGCCAGCAGCTTATTTTCCAGGGTCAATGAGCAGTTCTTC.

This chain links TRBV18 with TRBJ1-4, with a possible D match to TRBD1 (6 bases). V gave up 3 bases and J gave up 6 bases, with 11 bases separating them. CDR1 is KGHSH and CDR2 is LQKENI in the germline V gene. This CDR3 comprises 14 residues. CDR3 coding DNA: TGTGCCAGCTCACCTCTGAAGGGGGATGAAAAACTGTTTTTT. Protein: CASSPLKGDEKLFF.

The chain joins TRBV19 to TRBJ1-1; no definite D call. This CDR3 has 14 residues. Trimming pared 8 bases from V and 3 bases from J, leaving 16 bases between. The germline V gene encodes CDR1 LNHDA and CDR2 SQIVND (reference sequence). The CDR3 bases are TGTGCCAGTGGCCCGAGGGTAAGTGACACTGAAGCTTTCTTT. Its protein is CASGPRVSDTEAFF.

This chain links TRBV30 with TRBJ2-1; unclear D gene. The CDR3 has 13 residues. CDR1 is GTSNPN and CDR2 is SVGIG in the germline V gene (reference sequence). V dropped 0 bases and J dropped 4 bases, with 7 bases sitting between them. DNA of the CDR3: TGTGCCTGGAGTGTGGCGCGGTACAATGAGCAGTTCTTC. Encoded protein: CAWSVARYNEQFF. Using reference TRBV30 and TRBJ2-1 for the parts outside the CDR3, the full variable domain is SQTIHQWPATLVQPVGSPLSLECTVEGTSNPNLYWYRQAAGRGLQLLFYSVGIGQISSEVPQNLSASRPQDRQFILSSKKLLLSDSGFYLCAWSVARYNEQFFGPGTRLTVL.